The 6 T cell receptor beta chains below come from one sample, sequenced in a study of blood T cell repertoires in COVID-19. This table comes from immunoSEQ multiplex PCR, and its TCRdb copy is limited to in-frame clones, with some not included. The sample has a few hundred thousand clones, 85% to 90% seen once. Sequences were obtained from PBMCs or T cells enriched from blood (not recorded which). These receptors were obtained from a woman aged 18-29 years who had recovered from COVID-19.

V and J are TRBV7-9 and TRBJ2-3; D perhaps matches TRBD2 (7 bases). This CDR3 has 18 residues. Trimming shortened V by 1 base and J by 4 bases, and 21 bases separated the two germline ends. Germline V lookup: CDR1 SEHNR, CDR2 FQNEAQ (reference sequence). This CDR3 is CASSLDRGRAGSSDTQYF. CDR3 sequence (DNA): TGTGCCAGCAGCTTAGATAGGGGGAGAGCGGGGAGCTCAGATACGCAGTATTTT.

The chain carries TRBV4-1 and TRBJ1-5, with 11 bases fitting TRBD1. The V segment lost 4 bases and the J segment 6 bases; nucleotides outside the gene matches: 8. CDR3 length: 16 amino acids. Germline loops: CDR1 MGHRA, CDR2 YSYEKL. CDR3: CASSLLGTGGPQPQHF. The CDR3, as DNA: TGCGCCAGCAGCCTCCTAGGGACAGGGGGTCCTCAGCCCCAGCATTTT.

CDR3 in amino acids: CASGTGGYEQYF. CDR3 bases: TGTGCCAGCGGGACAGGGGGGTACGAGCAGTACTTC. The chain recombines TRBV6-5 with TRBJ2-7; 11 bases fit TRBD1. Per the germline V gene, CDR1 is MNHEY and CDR2 is SVGAGI. V was pared by 8 bases and J by 4 bases, with 1 base of the junction left unmatched. CDR3 length equals 12 residues.

CDR3 loop: CASHERANTEAFF. The DNA of the CDR3 is TGTGCCAGCCATGAAAGAGCAAACACTGAAGCTTTCTTT. The chain joins TRBV19 to TRBJ1-1; D uncertain. Trimming removed 9 bases at V and 2 bases at J, with 13 bases between. The CDR3 covers 13 residues. CDR1 is LNHDA and CDR2 is SQIVND in the germline V gene (reference sequence).

V gene TRBV3-1 (or the pseudogene TRBV3-2) combines with J gene TRBJ2-3, with D maybe TRBD2 (6 bases). This CDR3 spans 15 amino acids. V gave up 1 base and J gave up 4 bases, with 12 bases separating them. Germline-derived CDR1 and CDR2 are LGHDT and YNNKEL (reference sequence). The CDR3 sequence is CASSQAASDADTQYF. The CDR3 DNA reads as TGTGCCAGCAGCCAAGCCGCTAGCGATGCAGATACGCAGTATTTT.

This chain links TRBV9 with TRBJ2-1, with D unresolved. The germline CDR1 and CDR2 sequences are SGDLS and YYNGEE. The V and J ends lost 3 bases and 0 bases respectively, with 10 bases between them. This CDR3 has 15 amino acids. DNA for the CDR3: TGTGCCAGCAGCGGTAGACATCCCTCCTACAATGAGCAGTTCTTC. This encodes CASSGRHPSYNEQFF.